Listed here are 17 T cell receptor beta chains from one sample, sequenced in a study of tumor-infiltrating lymphocytes in primary liver carcinoma. Extraction of RNA together with DNA used roughly 19-31 mg of unsorted bulk tissue. The input was 500 ng total RNA; TCR beta cDNA was made from it with a constant-region primer. What produced the TCR beta libraries was three nested multiplex PCR rounds using slightly modified ARM-PCR. PCR rounds one and two used TRBV1-TRBV30 forward primers with a C-beta reverse primer for 10 cycles each. One entry per CDR3 protein, called by TCRdb with MiXCR from the multiplex PCR reads. The data show some 40,000 distinct CDR3 sequences, roughly 73% seen once. Sequenced material: tumor-adjacent normal liver tissue. Receptor source: a middle-aged man with primary liver carcinoma and hepatitis B virus infection.

As to this clonotype: One junction end does not reproduce the germline sequence, and a read error may be involved. The rearrangement uses TRBV6-2 or TRBV6-3 and TRBJ2-1; 7 bases fit TRBD1. The CDR3 is made up of 15 amino acids. CDR1 is MNHEY and CDR2 is SVGEGT in the germline V gene. The CDR3 bases are TGTGCCAGCAGCTTACTCGACAGGGCCTACAATGAGCAGTTATTC. Translation gives CASSLLDRAYNEQLF.

V usage is TRBV11-3 and J usage is TRBJ1-1; D perhaps matches TRBD1 (6 bases). Trimming pared 11 bases from V and 3 bases from J, leaving 22 bases between. The CDR3 sequence is 15 residues long. Germline assignment: CDR1 SGHNT and CDR2 YENEEA. DNA for the CDR3: TGTGCCTGTAGCTGCGGGGGGTCAGGGGACACTGAAGCTTTCTTT. Amino acids: CACSCGGSGDTEAFF.

About this clonotype itself: One junction end does not reproduce the germline sequence, and a read error may be involved. This chain's CDR3 is CASRFRGQGLNEQHF. The CDR3 nucleotides are TGTGCCAGCAGATTCAGGGGGCAAGGGCTTAACGAACAGCACTTC. This chain connects TRBV2 to TRBJ2-7; 8 bases match TRBD1. From germline, CDR1 is SNHLY and CDR2 FYNNEI. The CDR3 is 15 residues long. The variable domain in full, with the rest retrieved from reference TRBV2 and TRBJ2-7, is EPEVTQTPSHQVTQMGQEVILRCVPISNHLYFYWYRQILGQKVEFLVSFYNNEISEKSEIFDDQFSVERPDGSNFTLKIRSTKLEDSAMYFCASRFRGQGLNEQHFGPGTRLTVT.

As to this clonotype: A much bigger clone sits one base away, suggesting this may be a read error. The chain carries TRBV19 and TRBJ2-3; D might be TRBD2 (6 bases). The CDR3 loop spans 12 amino acids. Germline V gene sequence: CDR1 LNHDA, CDR2 SQIVND (reference sequence). Trimming shortened V by 10 bases and J by 5 bases, and 13 bases separated the two germline ends. As DNA, the CDR3 is TGTGCCAATAGGCTTAGCGGAGATACGCAGTATTTT. Protein: CANRLSGDTQYF.

Note on this clonotype: At one of its ends the junction is not consistent with the germline gene, which may arise from a read error. The genes are TRBV10-2 and TRBJ1-1, with D unclear. Per the germline V gene, CDR1 is WSHSY and CDR2 is SAAADI. The CDR3 runs 13 residues. The CDR3: CANSEIENTEALF. The CDR3 DNA is TGTGCCAACAGTGAAATAGAAAACACTGAAGCTCTCTTT.

Notes on this clonotype: The final CDR3 position lacks the conserved phenylalanine or tryptophan, pointing to a likely read error. The chain combines TRBV4-1 with TRBJ2-6; D unresolved. The CDR3 sequence is 13 residues long. The germline V gene has CDR1 MGHRA and CDR2 YSYEKL. DNA for the CDR3: TGCGCCAGCAGCCAAGTTGGGGTCAACGTCCTGACTTCC. Translating gives CASSQVGVNVLTS.

As regards this clonotype: A junction end diverges from the germline sequence, so it may reflect a read error. The chain carries TRBV14 and TRBJ2-1; 8 bases map to TRBD2. Germline-derived CDR1 and CDR2 are SGHDN and FVKESK. This CDR3 region has 16 residues. The CDR3: CASSTVAGWVNNEHFF. The DNA of the CDR3 is TGTGCCAGCAGTACCGTAGCGGGATGGGTAAACAATGAGCACTTTTTC.

Notes on this clonotype: One end of the junction fails to match germline, which may point to a read error. The chain recombines TRBV7-9 with TRBJ1-1; D not certain. The CDR3 sequence is 13 residues long. Germline V gene data show CDR1 as SEHNR and CDR2 as FQNEAQ (reference sequence). CDR3 DNA: TGTGTCAGCAGCTTATCCGCGAACACTGAAGCTTCCTTT. This codes for CVSSLSANTEASF.

With respect to this clonotype: This CDR3 fails to terminate in the conserved phenylalanine or tryptophan, so it likely reflects a read error. The gene calls are TRBV5-6 and TRBJ1-1; D gene ambiguous. This CDR3 region has 13 residues. The germline V gene encodes CDR1 SGHDT and CDR2 YYEEEE. The V gene lost 6 bases and the J gene lost 4 bases, with 13 bases spanning the gap. CDR3 sequence: CASTNIVGTEAFL. Written as DNA, the CDR3 is TGTGCCAGCACCAACATAGTGGGCACTGAAGCTTTCTTG.

Only a few counts were recorded for this clonotype. No conserved phenylalanine or tryptophan ends this CDR3, so it is likely a read error. The gene calls are TRBV29-1 and TRBJ2-5; D may match TRBD1 or TRBD2 (5 bases each). This CDR3 has 15 amino acids. Trimming took 4 bases from V and 5 from J, leaving 20 bases between them. Germline V gene data show CDR1 as SQVTM and CDR2 as ANQGSEA. Here the CDR3 DNA reads TGCAGCGTTGGGGGGTCAGGACCTCCGAGGGAGACCCAGTACTAC. This translates into CSVGGSGPPRETQYY.

Comments on this clonotype: An end of the junction differs from the germline gene, which may be a read error. The chain joins TRBV29-1 to TRBJ2-3; D is ambiguous. Per germline, CDR1 SQVTM and CDR2 ANQGSEA. The CDR3 has 14 residues. CDR3 sequence reads: CSVDGSWIGDTQYF. CDR3 DNA sequence: TGCAGCGTTGACGGAAGCTGGATCGGAGATACACAGTATTTT.

Note on this clonotype: A junction boundary mismatches the germline segment, possibly from a read error. This chain links TRBV10-2 with TRBJ1-1; D is ambiguous. Germline V gene lookup returns CDR1 WSHSY and CDR2 SAAADI. The CDR3 covers 13 residues. CDR3 region: CASGEVESTEAFF. The CDR3 DNA reads as TGCGCCAGCGGTGAAGTAGAAAGCACCGAAGCTTTCTTT.

A note on this clonotype: An end of the junction does not agree with germline; a read error may underlie this. The chain couples TRBV5-4 to TRBJ1-3; D is undetermined. Germline-derived CDR1 and CDR2 are SGHNT and YYREEE (reference sequence). The CDR3 extends over 16 amino acids. The CDR3 here is CASSLSVQNPGNTIHF. The CDR3 coding sequence is TGTGCCAGCAGCTTGTCGGTCCAAAATCCTGGAAACACCATACATTTT.

By frequency in the sample, this clonotype is medium-sized. This chain joins TRBV6-1 and TRBJ2-5; a weak D match, TRBD2 (5 bases). The V gene lost 0 bases and the J gene lost 5 bases, with 16 bases spanning the gap. Germline V CDR1 and CDR2: MNHNS, SASEGT. The CDR3 is 16 residues long. CDR3 nucleotides: TGTGCCAGCAGTGAAGCCTCGCCGAGGGTACGGGAGACCCAGTACTTC. This translates into CASSEASPRVRETQYF.

The J gene is TRBJ2-7, the V gene TRBV5-4, with D unresolved. The CDR3 sequence is 13 residues long. Trimming removed 6 bases at V and 8 bases at J, with 18 bases between. Germline-derived CDR1 and CDR2 are SGHNT and YYREEE (reference sequence). CDR3 sequence: CASIMGSGAKQYF. The CDR3 nucleotides read TGTGCCAGCATCATGGGATCCGGAGCCAAGCAGTACTTC.

Of note for this clonotype: One end of the junction fails to match germline, which may point to a read error. The V call is TRBV11-2, the J call TRBJ2-7; D perhaps matches TRBD2 (5 bases). Per germline, CDR1 SGHAT and CDR2 FQNNGV. This CDR3 has 15 amino acids. The chain's CDR3 is CASSPRASSSYEQCF. CDR3 nucleotides: TGTGCCAGCAGCCCCCGGGCTAGCTCTTCCTACGAGCAGTGCTTC.

For this clonotype: At one end, the junction sequence differs from germline, possibly due to a read error. The chain links TRBV4-1 to TRBJ2-1; D is ambiguous. The germline CDR1 and CDR2 sequences are MGHRA and YSYEKL. This CDR3 is 16 amino acids long. CDR3 region: CASSQESATQYNERFF. The DNA of the CDR3 is TGCGCCAGTAGCCAAGAGTCAGCGACCCAATACAATGAGCGGTTCTTC.